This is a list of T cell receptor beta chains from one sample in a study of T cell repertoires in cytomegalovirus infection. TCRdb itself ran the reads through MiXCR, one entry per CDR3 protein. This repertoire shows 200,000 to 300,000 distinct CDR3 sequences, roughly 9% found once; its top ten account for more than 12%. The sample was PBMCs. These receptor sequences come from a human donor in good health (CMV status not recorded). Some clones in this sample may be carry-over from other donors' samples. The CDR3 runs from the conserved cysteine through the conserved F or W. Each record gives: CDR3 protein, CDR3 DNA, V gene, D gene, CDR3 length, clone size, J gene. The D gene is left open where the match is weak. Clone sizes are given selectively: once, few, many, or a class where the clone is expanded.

cdr3_aa: CASSLRGRVAKNIQYF
cdr3_nt: TGTGCCAGCAGCTTACGGGGACGCGTGGCCAAAAACATTCAGTACTTC
v_call: TRBV7-2
d_call: -
cdr3_length: 16
clone_size: many
j_call: TRBJ2-4

cdr3_aa: CASSTGLAQFF
cdr3_nt: TGTGCCAGCAGCACGGGACTAGCTCAGTTCTTC
v_call: TRBV7-3
d_call: TRBD2
cdr3_length: 11
clone_size: -
j_call: TRBJ2-1

cdr3_aa: CASIGWSTTEAFF
cdr3_nt: TGTGCCAGCATCGGGTGGTCGACCACTGAAGCTTTCTTT
v_call: TRBV2
d_call: -
cdr3_length: 13
clone_size: few
j_call: TRBJ1-1

cdr3_aa: CASSPRRDGAVWTEAFF
cdr3_nt: TGTGCCAGCAGCCCTCGGAGGGACGGGGCGGTTTGGACTGAAGCTTTCTTT
v_call: TRBV6-2/TRBV6-3
d_call: -
cdr3_length: 17
clone_size: -
j_call: TRBJ1-1

cdr3_aa: CAWSGPGVQETQYF
cdr3_nt: TGTGCCTGGAGTGGCCCAGGGGTGCAAGAGACCCAGTACTTC
v_call: TRBV30
d_call: -
cdr3_length: 14
clone_size: few
j_call: TRBJ2-5

cdr3_aa: CASRFGANVLTF
cdr3_nt: TGTGCCAGCAGGTTTGGGGCCAACGTCCTGACTTTC
v_call: TRBV7-6
d_call: -
cdr3_length: 12
clone_size: many
j_call: TRBJ2-6

cdr3_aa: CASSRDRSLPEQFF
cdr3_nt: TGTGCCAGCAGCCGAGACAGGTCCTTACCTGAGCAGTTCTTC
v_call: TRBV7-2
d_call: -
cdr3_length: 14
clone_size: many
j_call: TRBJ2-1

cdr3_aa: CASSRGQGSSGANVLTF
cdr3_nt: TGTGCCAGCAGCCGCGGACAGGGGAGCTCTGGGGCCAACGTCCTGACTTTC
v_call: TRBV3-1
d_call: TRBD1
cdr3_length: 17
clone_size: -
j_call: TRBJ2-6

cdr3_aa: CASRLGFSPYGYTF
cdr3_nt: TGTGCCAGCAGGCTCGGGTTCTCGCCATATGGCTACACCTTC
v_call: TRBV12-3/TRBV12-4
d_call: -
cdr3_length: 14
clone_size: many
j_call: TRBJ1-2

cdr3_aa: CSASRETNEKLFF
cdr3_nt: TGCAGTGCTAGCAGGGAGACTAATGAAAAACTGTTTTTT
v_call: TRBV20-1
d_call: -
cdr3_length: 13
clone_size: -
j_call: TRBJ1-4

cdr3_aa: CASSPYMNTEAFF
cdr3_nt: TGTGCCAGCAGCCCGTATATGAACACTGAAGCTTTCTTT
v_call: TRBV7-2
d_call: -
cdr3_length: 13
clone_size: many
j_call: TRBJ1-1

cdr3_aa: CASSLRDRWGEQYF
cdr3_nt: TGTGCCAGCAGCTTACGAGACAGGTGGGGCGAGCAGTACTTC
v_call: TRBV7-6
d_call: -
cdr3_length: 14
clone_size: -
j_call: TRBJ2-7

cdr3_aa: CASSGGQGGTEAFF
cdr3_nt: TGTGCCAGCAGTGGGGGACAGGGGGGCACTGAAGCTTTCTTT
v_call: TRBV25-1
d_call: TRBD1
cdr3_length: 14
clone_size: many
j_call: TRBJ1-1

cdr3_aa: CASSLTSGGFYEQYF
cdr3_nt: TGTGCCAGCAGCCTGACTAGCGGGGGTTTCTACGAGCAGTACTTC
v_call: TRBV7-2
d_call: TRBD2
cdr3_length: 15
clone_size: many
j_call: TRBJ2-7

cdr3_aa: CASSLNKGNQPQHF
cdr3_nt: TGTGCCAGCAGCTTAAATAAGGGCAATCAGCCCCAGCATTTT
v_call: TRBV7-2
d_call: -
cdr3_length: 14
clone_size: many
j_call: TRBJ1-5

cdr3_aa: CASSLASFGGGSGNTIYF
cdr3_nt: TGTGCCAGCAGTTTAGCGTCGTTCGGGGGCGGCTCTGGAAACACCATATATTTT
v_call: TRBV12-3/TRBV12-4
d_call: -
cdr3_length: 18
clone_size: few
j_call: TRBJ1-3

cdr3_aa: CASSSSSNQPQHF
cdr3_nt: TGCGCCAGCAGCTCAAGCAGCAATCAGCCCCAGCATTTT
v_call: TRBV4-3
d_call: -
cdr3_length: 13
clone_size: many
j_call: TRBJ1-5

cdr3_aa: CASSLEARRNQETQYF
cdr3_nt: TGTGCCAGCAGCTTAGAGGCGAGGCGGAACCAAGAGACCCAGTACTTC
v_call: TRBV7-6
d_call: -
cdr3_length: 16
clone_size: many
j_call: TRBJ2-5

cdr3_aa: CASSERTGELFF
cdr3_nt: TGTGCCAGCAGTGAACGGACAGGCGAACTGTTTTTT
v_call: TRBV2
d_call: TRBD1
cdr3_length: 12
clone_size: -
j_call: TRBJ1-4